This T cell receptor beta chain was documented in a study of OX40 agonist ivuxolimab in advanced cancers. Assay: immunoSEQ multiplex PCR; the TCRdb copy retains only in-frame clones and omits some. Here the sample spans 90,000 to 150,000 clones, more than 80% being singletons. The V gene's germline CDR1 is SGHTA and CDR2 FQGNSA. The V and J ends lost 3 bases and 6 bases respectively, with 11 bases between them. This CDR3 is 14 amino acids long. V usage is TRBV7-2 and J usage is TRBJ2-2, with D perhaps matching TRBD1 or TRBD2 (5 bases each). This clonotype was sampled from an adult with an advanced solid tumor such as melanoma, head and neck, liver or kidney cancer. This sample comprised CD4+ or CD8+ T cells sorted from blood, obtained in a trial of the OX40 agonist ivuxolimab. CDR3 sequence: CASSLGLGAGELFF. The CDR3 coding sequence is TGTGCCAGCAGCTTGGGGCTGGGGGCCGGGGAGCTGTTTTTT.